This is a list of T cell receptor beta chains from one sample in a study of control samples from healthy donors and cancer patients. Method: immunoSEQ multiplex PCR; TCRdb's copy keeps in-frame clones and lacks some. The data show 150,000 to 200,000 clones, 93% seen once. The sequenced sample was blood. All receptors come from a woman between 55 and 75 years old in good health. The CDR3 runs from the conserved cysteine through the conserved F or W. A D gene is named only where the DNA matches it firmly. Not every row has a clone size; where given, it reads once, few, many or a size class.

J gene: TRBJ2-7; V gene: TRBV5-6; D gene: NA; clone size: NA; CDR3 DNA: TGTGCCAGTTTGGAGGGAGGACGGGATTACGAGCAGTACTTC; CDR3 protein: CASLEGGRDYEQYF
J gene: TRBJ2-1; V gene: TRBV12-3/TRBV12-4; D gene: NA; clone size: NA; CDR3 DNA: TGTGCCAGCACCAACTCTAGAGATGAGCAGTTCTTC; CDR3 protein: CASTNSRDEQFF
J gene: TRBJ1-1; V gene: TRBV5-1; D gene: NA; clone size: NA; CDR3 DNA: TGCGCCAGCAGCTTTCAGGGATCAGCCACTGAAGCTTTCTTT; CDR3 protein: CASSFQGSATEAFF
J gene: TRBJ2-5; V gene: TRBV4-3; D gene: TRBD2; clone size: NA; CDR3 DNA: TGCGCCAGCAGCCAAGAGACAAGAGGGCTAGCGGGGATTCTGGGCGAGACCCAGTACTTC; CDR3 protein: CASSQETRGLAGILGETQYF
J gene: TRBJ1-2; V gene: TRBV27; D gene: NA; clone size: once; CDR3 DNA: TGTGCCAGCAGTTTCCAGAATGGGGGCTACACCTTC; CDR3 protein: CASSFQNGGYTF
J gene: TRBJ2-1; V gene: TRBV5-8; D gene: TRBD2; clone size: NA; CDR3 DNA: TGTGCCAGCAGCGTGAAGCGGGGGGGGGTCAATGAGCAGTTCTTC; CDR3 protein: CASSVKRGGVNEQFF
J gene: TRBJ2-3; V gene: TRBV7-8; D gene: NA; clone size: NA; CDR3 DNA: TGTGCCAGCAGCTTGGACCGGTGGGCTAGCACAGATACGCAGTATTTT; CDR3 protein: CASSLDRWASTDTQYF
J gene: TRBJ1-1; V gene: TRBV7-2; D gene: NA; clone size: NA; CDR3 DNA: TGTGCCAGCAGCCAAAAGAGTCCCCCGGGGGGCACTGAAGCTTTCTTT; CDR3 protein: CASSQKSPPGGTEAFF
J gene: TRBJ2-5; V gene: TRBV5-1; D gene: NA; clone size: NA; CDR3 DNA: TGCGCCAGCAGCTCGCTTGGGGGGGCCCTGGAGACCCAGTACTTC; CDR3 protein: CASSSLGGALETQYF
J gene: TRBJ2-5; V gene: TRBV6-1; D gene: TRBD2; clone size: NA; CDR3 DNA: TGTGCCAGCAGTGAGCTCCTTGGACTAGCAGGAGAGACCCAGTACTTC; CDR3 protein: CASSELLGLAGETQYF
J gene: TRBJ2-7; V gene: TRBV18; D gene: TRBD2; clone size: NA; CDR3 DNA: TGTGCCAGCTCACCACCTAGCGGGGGGTCTTCCTACGAGCAGTACTTC; CDR3 protein: CASSPPSGGSSYEQYF
J gene: TRBJ1-4; V gene: TRBV10-2; D gene: TRBD1; clone size: NA; CDR3 DNA: TGCGCCAGCAGTGGGGAAGGACAGGGGAGTGTAGCTAATGAAAAACTGTTTTTT; CDR3 protein: CASSGEGQGSVANEKLFF
J gene: TRBJ1-5; V gene: TRBV4-1; D gene: NA; clone size: once; CDR3 DNA: TGCGCCAGCAGCCAAGACCATAGGACATTAGGGGCAGGTCAGCCCCAGCATTTT; CDR3 protein: CASSQDHRTLGAGQPQHF
J gene: TRBJ1-5; V gene: TRBV10-3; D gene: TRBD1; clone size: NA; CDR3 DNA: TGTGCCATCAGCCCGGGACAGGCGGGAAATCAGCCCCAGCATTTT; CDR3 protein: CAISPGQAGNQPQHF
J gene: TRBJ2-2; V gene: TRBV18; D gene: NA; clone size: NA; CDR3 DNA: TGTGCCAGCTCACCAATACTGGGCGGGATGAACACCGGGGAGCTGTTTTTT; CDR3 protein: CASSPILGGMNTGELFF
J gene: TRBJ2-7; V gene: TRBV19; D gene: NA; clone size: NA; CDR3 DNA: TGTGCCAGTGCCCCGGGACAAGTCTACGAGCAGTACTTC; CDR3 protein: CASAPGQVYEQYF
J gene: TRBJ2-7; V gene: TRBV10-3; D gene: NA; clone size: NA; CDR3 DNA: TGTGCCATCAGTGCGATCAGGGGATCCTACGAGCAGTACTTC; CDR3 protein: CAISAIRGSYEQYF
J gene: TRBJ1-2; V gene: TRBV7-2; D gene: NA; clone size: NA; CDR3 DNA: TGTGCCAGCAGCTTAGCGACGGGTAACTATGGCTACACCTTC; CDR3 protein: CASSLATGNYGYTF
J gene: TRBJ1-5; V gene: TRBV7-6; D gene: NA; clone size: once; CDR3 DNA: TGTGCCAGCAGCTTGATACAGGGAAATCAGCCCCAGCATTTT; CDR3 protein: CASSLIQGNQPQHF
J gene: TRBJ1-1; V gene: TRBV7-9; D gene: NA; clone size: NA; CDR3 DNA: TGTGCCAGCAGCTTAATGACCGGCATGAACACTGAAGCTTTCTTT; CDR3 protein: CASSLMTGMNTEAFF
J gene: TRBJ2-1; V gene: TRBV14; D gene: TRBD2; clone size: NA; CDR3 DNA: TGTGCCAGCAGCCAGCCTAGCGGGGGGCTTTTCAATGAGCAGTTCTTC; CDR3 protein: CASSQPSGGLFNEQFF
J gene: TRBJ1-1; V gene: TRBV18; D gene: TRBD1; clone size: NA; CDR3 DNA: TGTGCCAGCTCATCCTCCGGGACAGTTGAAGCTTTCTTT; CDR3 protein: CASSSSGTVEAFF
J gene: TRBJ1-2; V gene: TRBV7-9; D gene: NA; clone size: NA; CDR3 DNA: TGTGCCAGCAGGTCTTATGACCCTGGAGGGCCTTATGGCTACACCTTC; CDR3 protein: CASRSYDPGGPYGYTF
J gene: TRBJ2-2; V gene: TRBV7-9; D gene: TRBD1; clone size: NA; CDR3 DNA: TGTGCCAGCAGCTTAATACCCGGGACAGGGAATACCGGGGAGCTGTTTTTT; CDR3 protein: CASSLIPGTGNTGELFF
J gene: TRBJ2-5; V gene: TRBV29-1; D gene: TRBD1; clone size: NA; CDR3 DNA: TGCAGCGTTAGTATAGCAGGGGGCATAGAGACCCAGTACTTC; CDR3 protein: CSVSIAGGIETQYF
J gene: TRBJ1-6; V gene: TRBV30; D gene: NA; clone size: NA; CDR3 DNA: TGTGCCTGGACCAACAGGGTTGGTAATTCACCCCTCCACTTT; CDR3 protein: CAWTNRVGNSPLHF
J gene: TRBJ1-2; V gene: TRBV9; D gene: NA; clone size: NA; CDR3 DNA: TGTGCCAGCAGCGCCGCTACAGTAAACTATGGCTACACCTTC; CDR3 protein: CASSAATVNYGYTF
J gene: TRBJ1-5; V gene: TRBV18; D gene: TRBD1; clone size: NA; CDR3 DNA: TGTGCCAGCTCACCAGCCGGGACAGGGATTCAGCCCCAGCATTTT; CDR3 protein: CASSPAGTGIQPQHF
J gene: TRBJ1-2; V gene: TRBV9; D gene: TRBD1; clone size: NA; CDR3 DNA: TGTGCCAGCAGCGAGGCCCCGGGACAGTCCTATGGCTACACCTTC; CDR3 protein: CASSEAPGQSYGYTF
J gene: TRBJ1-1; V gene: TRBV21-1; D gene: NA; clone size: NA; CDR3 DNA: TGTGCCAGCAGCAAAGATTGGGTTCAGGGCCTCTTGAACACTGAAGCTTTCTTT; CDR3 protein: CASSKDWVQGLLNTEAFF
J gene: TRBJ2-7; V gene: TRBV7-2; D gene: NA; clone size: NA; CDR3 DNA: TGTGCCAGCAGCTTAGTAGGGGGGCCCCTCTCCTACGAGCAGTACTTC; CDR3 protein: CASSLVGGPLSYEQYF
J gene: TRBJ1-2; V gene: TRBV7-8; D gene: NA; clone size: NA; CDR3 DNA: TGTGCCAGCAGCCTAAAGGTCCTCGGGGGCTATGGCTACACCTTC; CDR3 protein: CASSLKVLGGYGYTF
J gene: TRBJ1-2; V gene: TRBV7-9; D gene: NA; clone size: NA; CDR3 DNA: TGTAGTACCGGGCCTAACTATGGCTACACCTTC; CDR3 protein: CSTGPNYGYTF
J gene: TRBJ2-7; V gene: TRBV12-5; D gene: TRBD1; clone size: NA; CDR3 DNA: TGTGCTAGTGCAGGACAGGGAGTACGCTACGAGCAGTACTTC; CDR3 protein: CASAGQGVRYEQYF
J gene: TRBJ1-6; V gene: TRBV7-8; D gene: NA; clone size: once; CDR3 DNA: TGTGCCAGCAGTTCTACCGACGGGGGGAATTCACCCCTCCACTTT; CDR3 protein: CASSSTDGGNSPLHF
J gene: TRBJ2-5; V gene: TRBV2; D gene: NA; clone size: once; CDR3 DNA: TGTGCCAGCAGTGACAGTGGGGGGGGCCGGACCCAGTACTTC; CDR3 protein: CASSDSGGGRTQYF